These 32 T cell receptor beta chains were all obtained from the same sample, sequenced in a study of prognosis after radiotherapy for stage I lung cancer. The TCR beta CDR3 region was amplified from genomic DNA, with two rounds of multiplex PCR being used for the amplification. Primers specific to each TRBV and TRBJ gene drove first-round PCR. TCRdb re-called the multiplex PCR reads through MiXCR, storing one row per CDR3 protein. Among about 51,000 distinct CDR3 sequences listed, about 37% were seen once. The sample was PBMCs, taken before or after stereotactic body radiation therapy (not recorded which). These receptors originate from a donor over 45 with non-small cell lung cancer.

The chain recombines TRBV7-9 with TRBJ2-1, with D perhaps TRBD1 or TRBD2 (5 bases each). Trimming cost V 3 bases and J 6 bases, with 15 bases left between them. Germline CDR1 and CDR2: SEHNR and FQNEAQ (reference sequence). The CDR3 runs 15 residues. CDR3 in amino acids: CASSFPESGGNEQFF. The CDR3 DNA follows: TGTGCCAGCAGCTTCCCAGAGTCTGGGGGCAATGAGCAGTTCTTC.

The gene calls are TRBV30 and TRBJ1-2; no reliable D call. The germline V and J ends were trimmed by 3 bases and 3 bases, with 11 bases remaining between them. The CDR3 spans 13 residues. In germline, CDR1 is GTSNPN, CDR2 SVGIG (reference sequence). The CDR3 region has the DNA TGTGCCTGGAGGGTTGCGGGTTACTATGGCTACACCTTC. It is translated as CAWRVAGYYGYTF.

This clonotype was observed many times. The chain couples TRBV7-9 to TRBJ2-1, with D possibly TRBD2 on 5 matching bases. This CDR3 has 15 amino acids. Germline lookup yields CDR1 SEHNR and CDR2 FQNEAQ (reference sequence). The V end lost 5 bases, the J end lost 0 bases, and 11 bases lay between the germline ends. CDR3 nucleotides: TGTGCCAGCAGCCTGGACTCGAGCTCCTACAATGAGCAGTTCTTC. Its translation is CASSLDSSSYNEQFF.

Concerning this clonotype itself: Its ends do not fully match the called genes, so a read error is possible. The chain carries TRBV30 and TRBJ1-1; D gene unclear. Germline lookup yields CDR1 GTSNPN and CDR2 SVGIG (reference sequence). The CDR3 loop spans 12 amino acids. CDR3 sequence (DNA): TGTGCATGGAGTTTGATTTGGGGTGAAGATTTCTTT. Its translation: CAWSLIWGEDFF.

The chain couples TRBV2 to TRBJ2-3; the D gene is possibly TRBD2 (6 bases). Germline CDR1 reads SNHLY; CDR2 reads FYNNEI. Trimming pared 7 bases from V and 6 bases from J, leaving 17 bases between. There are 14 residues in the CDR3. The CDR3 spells CASMANSGTDTQYF. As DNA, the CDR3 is TGTGCCAGCATGGCGAATAGCGGTACGGATACGCAGTATTTT.

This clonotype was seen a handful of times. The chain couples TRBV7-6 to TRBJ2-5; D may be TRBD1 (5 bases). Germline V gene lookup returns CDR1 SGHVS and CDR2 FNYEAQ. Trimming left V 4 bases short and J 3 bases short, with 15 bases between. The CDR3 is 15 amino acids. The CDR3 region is CASSSGTGFKETQYF. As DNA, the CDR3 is TGTGCCAGCAGCTCAGGTACAGGATTTAAAGAGACCCAGTACTTC.

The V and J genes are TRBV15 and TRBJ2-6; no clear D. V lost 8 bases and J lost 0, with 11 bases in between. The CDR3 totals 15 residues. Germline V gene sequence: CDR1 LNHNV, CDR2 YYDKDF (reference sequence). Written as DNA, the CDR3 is TGTGCCACCTCGATTGGTTACTCTGGGGCCAACGTCCTGACTTTC. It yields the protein CATSIGYSGANVLTF.

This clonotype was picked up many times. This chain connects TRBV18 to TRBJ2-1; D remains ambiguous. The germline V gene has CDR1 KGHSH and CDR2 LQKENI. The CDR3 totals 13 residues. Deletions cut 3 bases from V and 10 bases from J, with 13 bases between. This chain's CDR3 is CASSPVTDGEQFF. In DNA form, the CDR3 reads TGTGCCAGCTCACCTGTCACGGATGGAGAGCAGTTCTTC.

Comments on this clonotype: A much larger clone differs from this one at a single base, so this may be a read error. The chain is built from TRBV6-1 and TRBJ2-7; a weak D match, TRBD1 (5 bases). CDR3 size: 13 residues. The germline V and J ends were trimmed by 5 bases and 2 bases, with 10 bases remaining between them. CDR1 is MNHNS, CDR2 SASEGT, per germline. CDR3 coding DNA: TGTGCCAGCAGTCAACAGGCCGCCTACGAGCAGTACTTC. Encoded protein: CASSQQAAYEQYF.

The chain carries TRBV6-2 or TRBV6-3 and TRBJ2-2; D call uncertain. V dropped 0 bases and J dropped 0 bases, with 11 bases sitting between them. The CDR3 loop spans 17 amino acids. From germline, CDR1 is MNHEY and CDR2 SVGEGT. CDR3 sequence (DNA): TGTGCCAGCAGTTACTCGATAGCTCGCGCGAACACCGGGGAGCTGTTTTTT. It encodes CASSYSIARANTGELFF.

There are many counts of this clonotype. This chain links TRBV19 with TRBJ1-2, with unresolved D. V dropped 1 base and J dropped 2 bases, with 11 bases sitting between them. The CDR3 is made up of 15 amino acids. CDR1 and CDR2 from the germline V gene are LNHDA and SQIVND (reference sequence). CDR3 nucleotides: TGTGCCAGTAGTATAGTTTGGAGGGAAAACTATGGCTACACCTTC. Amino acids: CASSIVWRENYGYTF.

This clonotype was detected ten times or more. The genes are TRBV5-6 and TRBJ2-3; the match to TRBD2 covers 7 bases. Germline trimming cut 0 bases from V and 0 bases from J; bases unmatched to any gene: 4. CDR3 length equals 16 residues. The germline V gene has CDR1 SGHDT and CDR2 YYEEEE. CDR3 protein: CASSLALAESTDTQYF. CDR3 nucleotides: TGTGCCAGCAGCTTGGCCCTAGCGGAAAGCACAGATACGCAGTATTTT.

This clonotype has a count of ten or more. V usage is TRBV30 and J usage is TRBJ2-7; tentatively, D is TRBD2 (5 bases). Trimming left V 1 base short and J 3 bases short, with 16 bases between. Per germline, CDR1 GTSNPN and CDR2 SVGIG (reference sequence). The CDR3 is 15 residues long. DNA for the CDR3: TGTGCCTGGAGTGGGTTAGGCGGAGGCTACTACGAGCAGTACTTC. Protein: CAWSGLGGGYYEQYF.

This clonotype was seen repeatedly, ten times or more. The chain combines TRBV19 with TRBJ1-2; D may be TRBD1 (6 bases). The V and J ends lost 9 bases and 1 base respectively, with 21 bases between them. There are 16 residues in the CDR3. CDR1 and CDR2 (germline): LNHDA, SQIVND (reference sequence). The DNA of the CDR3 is TGTGCCAGCCAGGGGACTGACCCGACCCTTAACTATGGCTACACCTTC. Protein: CASQGTDPTLNYGYTF.

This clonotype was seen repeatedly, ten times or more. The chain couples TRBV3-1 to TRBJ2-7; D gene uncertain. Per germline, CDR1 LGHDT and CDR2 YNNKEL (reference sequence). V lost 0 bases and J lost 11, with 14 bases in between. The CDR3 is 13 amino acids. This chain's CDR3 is CASSQDWAGVKYF. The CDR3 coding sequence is TGTGCCAGCAGCCAAGATTGGGCAGGTGTTAAGTACTTC.

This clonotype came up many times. CDR3 residues: CASSSKGSTYEQYF. The CDR3 DNA follows: TGTGCCAGCAGCTCCAAGGGCTCGACCTACGAGCAGTACTTC. J is TRBJ2-7 and V is TRBV7-9; D call uncertain. Germline-derived CDR1 and CDR2 are SEHNR and FQNEAQ (reference sequence). The CDR3 is 14 residues long. V gave up 4 bases and J gave up 2 bases, with 12 bases separating them. Full variable domain (remainder filled in from reference TRBV7-9 and TRBJ2-7): DTGVSQNPRHKITKRGQNVTFRCDPISEHNRLYWYRQTLGQGPEFLTYFQNEAQLEKSRLLSDRFSAERPKGSFSTLEIQRTEQGDSAMYLCASSSKGSTYEQYFGPGTRLTVT.

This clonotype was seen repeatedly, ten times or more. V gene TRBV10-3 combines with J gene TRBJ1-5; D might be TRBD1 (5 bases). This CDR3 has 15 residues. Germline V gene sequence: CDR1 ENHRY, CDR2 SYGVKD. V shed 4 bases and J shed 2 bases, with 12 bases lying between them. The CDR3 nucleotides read TGTGCCATCAGTGCAGGGTCGGATCGCAATCAGCCCCAGCATTTT. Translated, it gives CAISAGSDRNQPQHF.

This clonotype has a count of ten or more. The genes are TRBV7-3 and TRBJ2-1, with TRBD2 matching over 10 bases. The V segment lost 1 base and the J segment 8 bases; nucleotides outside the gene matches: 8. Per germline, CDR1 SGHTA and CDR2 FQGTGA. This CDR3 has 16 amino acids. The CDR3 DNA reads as TGTGCCAGCAGCTTAAATTGGGGTAGCGGGAGGCATGAGCAGTTCTTC. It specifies CASSLNWGSGRHEQFF.

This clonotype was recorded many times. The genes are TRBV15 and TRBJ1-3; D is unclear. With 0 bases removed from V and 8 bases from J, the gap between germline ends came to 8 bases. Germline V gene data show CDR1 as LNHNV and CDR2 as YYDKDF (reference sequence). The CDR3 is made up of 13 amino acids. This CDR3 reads CATSRDSIDTIYF. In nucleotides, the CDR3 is TGTGCCACCAGCAGAGATAGTATTGACACCATATATTTT.

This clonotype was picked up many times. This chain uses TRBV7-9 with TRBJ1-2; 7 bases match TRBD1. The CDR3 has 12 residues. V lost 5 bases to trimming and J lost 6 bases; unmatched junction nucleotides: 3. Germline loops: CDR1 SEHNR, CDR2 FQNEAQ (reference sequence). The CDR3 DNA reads TGTGCCAGCAGCCCAACAGGGGATGGCTACACCTTC. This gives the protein CASSPTGDGYTF.

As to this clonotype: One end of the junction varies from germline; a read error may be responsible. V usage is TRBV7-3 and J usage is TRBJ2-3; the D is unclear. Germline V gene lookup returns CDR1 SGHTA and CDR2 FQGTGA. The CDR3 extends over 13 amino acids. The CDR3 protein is CSSSPHSTDTQYF. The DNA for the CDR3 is TGTTCCAGCAGCCCACATAGCACAGATACGCAGTATTTT.

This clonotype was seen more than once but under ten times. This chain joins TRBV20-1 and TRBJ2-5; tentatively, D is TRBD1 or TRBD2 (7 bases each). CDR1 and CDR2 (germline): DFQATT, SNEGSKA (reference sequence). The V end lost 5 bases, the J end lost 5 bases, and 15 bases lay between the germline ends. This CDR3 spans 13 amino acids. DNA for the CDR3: TGCAGTGCTCCAGGGGGGGCGGGGGAGACCCAGTACTTC. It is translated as CSAPGGAGETQYF.

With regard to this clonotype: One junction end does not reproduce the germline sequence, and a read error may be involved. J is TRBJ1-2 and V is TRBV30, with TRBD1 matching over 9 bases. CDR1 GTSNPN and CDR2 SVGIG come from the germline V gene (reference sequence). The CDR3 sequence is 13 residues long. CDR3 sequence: CACSETGGRGYTF. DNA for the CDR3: TGTGCCTGTAGTGAAACAGGGGGCCGAGGCTACACCTTC.

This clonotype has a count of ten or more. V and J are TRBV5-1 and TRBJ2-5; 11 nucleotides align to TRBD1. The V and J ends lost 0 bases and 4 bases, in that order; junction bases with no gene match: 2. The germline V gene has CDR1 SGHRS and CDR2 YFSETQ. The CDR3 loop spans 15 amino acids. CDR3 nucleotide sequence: TGCGCCAGCAGCTTGGCCGGGACAGGGGGAGAGACCCAGTACTTC. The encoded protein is CASSLAGTGGETQYF.

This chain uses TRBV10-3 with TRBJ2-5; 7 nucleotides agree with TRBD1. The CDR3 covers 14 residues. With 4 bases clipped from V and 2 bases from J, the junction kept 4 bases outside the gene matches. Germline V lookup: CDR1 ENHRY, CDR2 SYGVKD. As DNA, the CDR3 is TGTGCCATCAGTGGACAGGGCGGACAAGAGACCCAGTACTTC. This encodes CAISGQGGQETQYF.

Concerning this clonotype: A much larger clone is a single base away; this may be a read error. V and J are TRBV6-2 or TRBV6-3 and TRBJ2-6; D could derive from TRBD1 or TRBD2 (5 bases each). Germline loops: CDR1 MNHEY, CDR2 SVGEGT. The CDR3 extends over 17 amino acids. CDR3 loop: CASSYPKGSSGSNVLTF. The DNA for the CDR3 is TGTGCCAGCAGTTACCCGAAGGGGAGCTCTGGGTCCAACGTCCTGACTTTC.

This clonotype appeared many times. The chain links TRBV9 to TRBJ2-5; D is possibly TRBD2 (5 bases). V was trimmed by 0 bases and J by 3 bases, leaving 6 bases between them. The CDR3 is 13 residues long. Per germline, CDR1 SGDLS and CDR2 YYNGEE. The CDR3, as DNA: TGTGCCAGCAGCGTAGGAGGGAAAGAGACCCAGTACTTC. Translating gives CASSVGGKETQYF.

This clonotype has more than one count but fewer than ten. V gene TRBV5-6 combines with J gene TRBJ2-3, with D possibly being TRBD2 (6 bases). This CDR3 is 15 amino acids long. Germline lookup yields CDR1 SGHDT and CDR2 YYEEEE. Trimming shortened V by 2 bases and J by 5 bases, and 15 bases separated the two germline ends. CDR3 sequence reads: CASSFLGVGGDTQYF. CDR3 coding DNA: TGTGCCAGCAGCTTCTTAGGGGTGGGGGGAGATACGCAGTATTTT.

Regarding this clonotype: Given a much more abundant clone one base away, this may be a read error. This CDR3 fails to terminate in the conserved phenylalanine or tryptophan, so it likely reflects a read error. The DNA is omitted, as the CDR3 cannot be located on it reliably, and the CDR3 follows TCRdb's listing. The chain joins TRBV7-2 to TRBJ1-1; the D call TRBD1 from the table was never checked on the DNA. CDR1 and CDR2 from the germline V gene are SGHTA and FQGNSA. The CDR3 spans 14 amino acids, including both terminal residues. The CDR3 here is CASSPRQGNTESFL.

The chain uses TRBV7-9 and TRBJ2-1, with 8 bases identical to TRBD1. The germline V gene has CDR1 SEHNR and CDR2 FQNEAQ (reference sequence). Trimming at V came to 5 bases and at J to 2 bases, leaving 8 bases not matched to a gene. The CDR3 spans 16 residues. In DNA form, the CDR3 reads TGTGCCAGCAGCCCCGGGACAGGCCAAACCTACAATGAGCAGTTCTTC. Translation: CASSPGTGQTYNEQFF.

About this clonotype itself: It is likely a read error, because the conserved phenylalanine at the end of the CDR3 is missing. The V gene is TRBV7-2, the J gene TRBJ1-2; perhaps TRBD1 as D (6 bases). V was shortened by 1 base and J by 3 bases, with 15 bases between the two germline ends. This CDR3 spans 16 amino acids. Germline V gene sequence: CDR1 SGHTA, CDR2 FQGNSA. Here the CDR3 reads CASSLEGNRADYGYTL. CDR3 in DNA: TGTGCCAGCAGCTTAGAGGGGAACAGGGCGGACTATGGCTACACCCTC.

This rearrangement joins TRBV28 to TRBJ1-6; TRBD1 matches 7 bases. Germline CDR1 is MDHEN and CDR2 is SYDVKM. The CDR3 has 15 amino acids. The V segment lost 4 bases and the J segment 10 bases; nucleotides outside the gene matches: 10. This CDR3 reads CASSWGTVEVSPLHF. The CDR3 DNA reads TGTGCCAGCAGTTGGGGGACAGTTGAGGTATCACCCCTCCACTTT.